Here is one TCR beta chain with its context. Its antigen is not yet known. It has no much larger one-base neighbor in the sample; base qualities were not kept. The germline V gene gives CDR1 as LGHNA and CDR2 as YNFKEQ. There are 12 amino acids in the CDR3, from cysteine to phenylalanine inclusive. Of all the DNA, just the CDR3 is kept, 36 bases in frame from base 1. V is pared back by 3 bases and J by 14 bases, with 13 bases lying between the germline termini. These data originate in a study of T cell repertoires in cytomegalovirus infection (dated by TCRdb to between 2017 and 2020). In the study overall: Donor HLA type was relevant to the analysis, as public TCR beta signatures indicated carriage of CMV infection together with the matching HLA type. On the study overall, not on this receptor specifically: The ex vivo response was dominated by HLA-C-restricted CMV-specific TCR beta clonotypes, which also provided the single most frequent clonotype in two of eight donors. Carriers of CMV infection plus the relevant HLA type were discriminated by the cumulative frequency of public TCR beta family members in the study cohort and in an independent approximately 360-donor cohort.

These reads were obtained on an Illumina HiSeq 1500. The public reads were run again by TCRdb, first through fastp at Q25 and then through MiXCR, and only productive beta chains were kept. Each entry merges the rows of one CDR3 protein and shows their most common DNA and genes. This sample lists some 240,000 distinct CDR3 sequences; 15% to 20% were detected once. Jointly, the top ten make up about half of the sample. The sample taken for sequencing was CD8+ T cells from PBMCs. The receptor was derived from a human donor in good health (CMV status not recorded). Some clones in this sample may be carry-over from other donors' samples. Rearrangement joined TRBV4-2 to TRBJ1-4; possibly the D gene is TRBD1, per 5 matching bases. The CDR3 sequence is CASSQGGEGLFF. At the DNA level, the sequence is TGTGCCAGCAGCCAGGGGGGGGAAGGGCTGTTTTTT.